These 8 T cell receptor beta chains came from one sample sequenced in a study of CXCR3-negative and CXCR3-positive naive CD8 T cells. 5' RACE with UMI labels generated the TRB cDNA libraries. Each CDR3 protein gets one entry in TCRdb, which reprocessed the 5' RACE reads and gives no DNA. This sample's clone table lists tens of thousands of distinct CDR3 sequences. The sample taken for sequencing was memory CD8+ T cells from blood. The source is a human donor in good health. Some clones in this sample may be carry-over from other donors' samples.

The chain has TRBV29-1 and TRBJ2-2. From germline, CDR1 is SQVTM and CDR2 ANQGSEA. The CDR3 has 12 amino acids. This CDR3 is CSVGRDTGELFF.

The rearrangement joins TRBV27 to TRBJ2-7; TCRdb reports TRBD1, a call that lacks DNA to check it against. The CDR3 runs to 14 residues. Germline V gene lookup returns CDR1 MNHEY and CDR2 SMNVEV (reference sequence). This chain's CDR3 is CASMGWAGSYEQYF.

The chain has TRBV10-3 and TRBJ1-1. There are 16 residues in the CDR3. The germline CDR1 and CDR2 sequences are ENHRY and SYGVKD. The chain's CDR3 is CAISDGRVTSNTEAFF.

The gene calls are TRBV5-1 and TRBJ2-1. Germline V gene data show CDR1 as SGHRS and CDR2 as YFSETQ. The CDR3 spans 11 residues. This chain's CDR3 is CASSADDEQFF.

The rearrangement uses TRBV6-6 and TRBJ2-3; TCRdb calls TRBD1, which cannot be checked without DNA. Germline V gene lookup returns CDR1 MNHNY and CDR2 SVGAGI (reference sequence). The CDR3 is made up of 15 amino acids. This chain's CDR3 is CASGDRQGQTDTQYF.

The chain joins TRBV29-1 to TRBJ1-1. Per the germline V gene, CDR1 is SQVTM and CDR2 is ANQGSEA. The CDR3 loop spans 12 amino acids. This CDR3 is CSVGVPNTEAFF. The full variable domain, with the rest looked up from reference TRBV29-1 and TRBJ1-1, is SAVISQKPSRDICQRGTSLTIQCQVDSQVTMMFWYRQQPGQSLTLIATANQGSEATYESGFVIDKFPISRPNLTFSTLTVSNMSPEDSSIYLCSVGVPNTEAFFGQGTRLTVV.

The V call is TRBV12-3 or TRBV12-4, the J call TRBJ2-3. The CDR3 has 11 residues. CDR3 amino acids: CASSPSNTQYF.

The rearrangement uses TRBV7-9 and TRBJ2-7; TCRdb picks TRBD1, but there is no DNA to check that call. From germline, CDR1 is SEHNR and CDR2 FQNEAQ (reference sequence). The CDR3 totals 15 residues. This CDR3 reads CASSLVGTGSHEQYF. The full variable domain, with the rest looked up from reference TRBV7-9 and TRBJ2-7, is DTGVSQNPRHKITKRGQNVTFRCDPISEHNRLYWYRQTLGQGPEFLTYFQNEAQLEKSRLLSDRFSAERPKGSFSTLEIQRTEQGDSAMYLCASSLVGTGSHEQYFGPGTRLTVT.